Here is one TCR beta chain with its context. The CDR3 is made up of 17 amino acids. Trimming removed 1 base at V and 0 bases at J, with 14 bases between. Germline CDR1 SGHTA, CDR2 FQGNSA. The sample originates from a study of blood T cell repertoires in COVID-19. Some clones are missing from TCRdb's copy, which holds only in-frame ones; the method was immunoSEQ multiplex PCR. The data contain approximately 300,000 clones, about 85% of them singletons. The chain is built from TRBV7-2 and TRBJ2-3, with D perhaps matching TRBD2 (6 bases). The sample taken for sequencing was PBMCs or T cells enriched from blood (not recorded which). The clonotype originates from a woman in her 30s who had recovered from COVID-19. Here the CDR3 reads CASSLVSGVLSTDTQYF. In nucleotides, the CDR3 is TGTGCCAGCAGCTTAGTGTCGGGGGTACTTAGCACAGATACGCAGTATTTT. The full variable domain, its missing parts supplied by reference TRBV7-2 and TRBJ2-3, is GAGVSQSPSNKVTEKGKDVELRCDPISGHTALYWYRQSLGQGLEFLIYFQGNSAPDKSGLPSDRFSAERTGGSVSTLTIQRTQQEDSAVYLCASSLVSGVLSTDTQYFGPGTRLTVL.